A selection of T cell receptor beta chains follows, all from one sample in a study of a mutant IDH1 vaccine in newly diagnosed glioma. What these receptors recognize is not known. The repertoire was sequenced with immunoSEQ multiplex PCR; TCRdb's copy has only in-frame clones and lacks some. The sample has tens of thousands of clones, over 70% seen once. The sequencing here drew on PBMCs, taken from a glioma patient whose treatment included an IDH1 peptide vaccine. Source of these receptors: a man aged 45-60 years with glioma. The CDR3 runs from the conserved cysteine through the conserved F or W.

>TRBV5-1|TRBJ2-2
CASRSGTGNTGELFF
>TRBV6-5|TRBJ2-7
CASSPSGQGVHEQYF
>TRBV5-6|TRBJ2-1
CASRDSSYNEQFF
>TRBV5-1|TRBJ2-7
CASSLDVTYEQYF
>TRBV5-1|TRBJ1-5
CASSNGQHNQPQHF
>TRBV15|TRBJ2-6
CATRMGTGGGGANVLTF
>TRBV19|TRBJ1-1
CASGRMNTEAFF
>TRBV9|TRBJ2-2
CASTSGAGTGELFF
>TRBV9|TRBJ1-1
CASSVDLGGQEGGGAFF
>TRBV18|TRBJ1-4
CASSPVGEKLFF
>TRBV5-6|TRBJ2-7
CASSLLATSGGHF
>TRBV6-5|TRBJ2-7
CASSLGTARYEQYF
>TRBV5-1|TRBJ2-7
CASSLTGQGTYEQYF
>TRBV7-2|TRBJ1-1
CASSSEISTEAFF
>TRBV2|TRBJ1-4
CASSAGQKEKLFF
>TRBV30|TRBJ1-2
CAWSRGPYGYTF
>TRBV29-1|TRBJ2-1
CSVLRQVGNEQFF
>TRBV27|TRBJ1-4
CASSSRPLGEGKLFF
>TRBV23-1|TRBJ1-2
CASTPTGEENYGYTF
>TRBV5-1|TRBJ2-7
CASSLAGGSSYEQYF
>TRBV29-1|TRBJ2-1
CSVTWQGTYNEQFF
>TRBV5-1|TRBJ1-6
CASSLAEEAPLHF
>TRBV27|TRBJ2-1
CASSFQRGPTYNEQFF
>TRBV9|TRBJ2-3
CASSVWGGHGDTQYF
>TRBV6-5|TRBJ1-4
CASSYNGGDSNEKLFF
>TRBV6-1|TRBJ1-1
CASSIYGRLNTEAFF
>TRBV23-1|TRBJ1-1
CASLQGGTETEAFF
>TRBV7-6|TRBJ1-5
CASSSGTGDNQPQHF
>TRBV4-3|TRBJ2-6
CASSTYRTRSDLTF
>TRBV30|TRBJ1-2
CAWAQGTANYGYTF
>TRBV11-2|TRBJ2-7
CASSFQTATGASYEQYF
>TRBV25-1|TRBJ2-5
CASSSIGETQYF
>TRBV2|TRBJ2-1
CASSETSGGQEEQFF
>TRBV4-1|TRBJ2-5
CASSPGQTRETQYF
>TRBV19|TRBJ2-3
CASSGGTSGTPSTDTQYF
>TRBV6-4|TRBJ1-2
CASDPRDVYGYTF
>TRBV30|TRBJ1-5
CAWSMVAVEQPQHF
>TRBV29-1|TRBJ2-4
CSVEESASGQYF
>TRBV2|TRBJ1-2
CASLWTGMGYGYTF
>TRBV2|TRBJ1-1
CASRPPGQGVTEAFF
>TRBV30|TRBJ1-3
CAWDRSLTRAGNTIYF
>TRBV7-6|TRBJ2-3
CASSLDLAVDTQYF
>TRBV10-3|TRBJ2-1
CAISGPQGEQFF
>TRBV5-6|TRBJ2-7
CASSPAGSRRGEQYF
>TRBV19|TRBJ2-7
CASSIALLSYEQYF